This TCR beta chain is drawn from a study of Ad26.COV2.S vaccination and SARS-CoV-2 variants. The study's findings and limits: The TCR breadth and depth analyses may have understated or missed part of the total T cell responses.

This clone was counted a single time. The antigen remains unidentified. The length of the CDR3 is 15 residues. V dropped 2 bases and J dropped 7; count of bases not matched to a gene: 11. Germline CDR1 is SGHDT and CDR2 is YYEEEE. TCRdb's copy holds only in-frame clones and misses some; the assay was immunoSEQ multiplex PCR. Of around 370,000 clones listed, roughly nine tenths are singletons. The receptor's source is a human donor who had recovered from COVID-19. The source was peripheral blood, collected after recovery from COVID-19. This chain uses TRBV5-6 with TRBJ2-7, with 8 positions matching TRBD1. CDR3: CASSLEDRGSREQYF. Here the CDR3 DNA reads TGTGCCAGCAGCTTAGAAGACAGGGGTAGTAGGGAGCAGTACTTC.